This TCR beta chain was observed in a study of technical replicates of blood from several donors. The assay was immunoSEQ multiplex PCR, and TCRdb's table has in-frame clones only and misses some. In the table there are approximately 81,000 clones, almost 96% of which are singletons. Germline-derived CDR1 and CDR2 are MNHNY and SVGAGI (reference sequence). V lost 4 bases, J lost 7 bases, and 5 bases stayed unmatched. CDR3 length equals 13 residues. This chain joins TRBV6-6 and TRBJ1-2; 8 bases match TRBD1. This clonotype was obtained from a human donor in good health. The sequenced material came from T cells isolated from PBMCs. In DNA form, the CDR3 reads TGTGCCAGCAGTTCCCGGACAGGGATTGGCTACACCTTC. Its protein is CASSSRTGIGYTF.